This is a list of T cell receptor beta chains from one sample in a study of OX40 agonist ivuxolimab in advanced cancers. Here immunoSEQ multiplex PCR was the method, and the copy in TCRdb shows in-frame clones only, minus some. This table holds 53,000 or so clones, more than 70% found once. The sample was CD4+ or CD8+ T cells sorted from blood, taken in a trial of the OX40 agonist ivuxolimab. The receptors were gathered from an adult with an advanced solid tumor such as melanoma, head and neck, liver or kidney cancer. The CDR3 runs from the conserved cysteine through the conserved F or W. Fields, in order: V gene, J gene, clone size, D gene, CDR3 protein, CDR3 DNA. D genes are given only for firm matches. Clone size is given for some rows only: seen once, a few or many times, or a class if the clone is expanded.

V gene: TRBV18; J gene: TRBJ2-5; clone size: NA; D gene: TRBD2; CDR3 protein: CASSPQMSGAFQETQYF; CDR3 DNA: TGTGCCAGCTCACCACAGATGAGCGGGGCCTTTCAAGAGACCCAGTACTTC
V gene: TRBV27; J gene: TRBJ2-2; clone size: NA; D gene: TRBD2; CDR3 protein: CASSFIWDYLGSTGELFF; CDR3 DNA: TGTGCCAGCAGTTTCATTTGGGACTACCTTGGATCCACCGGGGAGCTGTTTTTT
V gene: TRBV5-1; J gene: TRBJ2-1; clone size: NA; D gene: NA; CDR3 protein: CASSGTLDEQFF; CDR3 DNA: TGCGCCAGCAGCGGGACGCTAGATGAGCAGTTCTTC
V gene: TRBV28; J gene: TRBJ2-1; clone size: NA; D gene: TRBD2; CDR3 protein: CASSSGLDRQFF; CDR3 DNA: TGTGCCAGCAGTTCCGGACTAGACCGACAGTTCTTC
V gene: TRBV19; J gene: TRBJ1-4; clone size: once; D gene: NA; CDR3 protein: CASSIRPPNEKLFF; CDR3 DNA: TGTGCCAGTAGTATAAGACCTCCTAATGAAAAACTGTTTTTT
V gene: TRBV7-2; J gene: TRBJ2-7; clone size: NA; D gene: TRBD1; CDR3 protein: CASSFGQGNYEQYF; CDR3 DNA: TGTGCCAGCAGCTTCGGACAGGGGAATTACGAGCAGTACTTC
V gene: TRBV6-6; J gene: TRBJ2-1; clone size: NA; D gene: TRBD2; CDR3 protein: CASTAGGSSSGEQFF; CDR3 DNA: TGTGCCAGCACGGCGGGAGGGTCCTCGTCTGGGGAGCAGTTCTTC
V gene: TRBV6-1; J gene: TRBJ1-2; clone size: NA; D gene: TRBD1; CDR3 protein: CASSDQKGASKWGYTF; CDR3 DNA: TGTGCCAGCAGTGATCAAAAGGGGGCCTCCAAGTGGGGCTACACCTTC
V gene: TRBV7-2; J gene: TRBJ1-5; clone size: NA; D gene: TRBD1; CDR3 protein: CASSPHRGQGNQPQHF; CDR3 DNA: TGTGCCAGCAGCCCCCACAGGGGGCAAGGCAATCAGCCCCAGCATTTT
V gene: TRBV18; J gene: TRBJ1-5; clone size: NA; D gene: NA; CDR3 protein: CASSLDGFNQPQHF; CDR3 DNA: TGTGCCAGCTCACTGGACGGTTTTAATCAGCCCCAGCATTTT
V gene: TRBV4-2; J gene: TRBJ1-3; clone size: NA; D gene: NA; CDR3 protein: CASSQRWGTRGNTIYF; CDR3 DNA: TGTGCCAGCAGCCAACGTTGGGGGACGCGAGGAAACACCATATATTTT
V gene: TRBV28; J gene: TRBJ2-5; clone size: NA; D gene: NA; CDR3 protein: CASRMGQETQYF; CDR3 DNA: TGTGCCAGCAGGATGGGTCAAGAGACCCAGTACTTC
V gene: TRBV6-5; J gene: TRBJ2-2; clone size: NA; D gene: TRBD1; CDR3 protein: CASSTPIRGTGELFF; CDR3 DNA: TGTGCCAGCAGTACCCCAATCAGGGGGACCGGGGAGCTGTTTTTT
V gene: TRBV19; J gene: TRBJ2-3; clone size: NA; D gene: NA; CDR3 protein: CASTPGGRVADTQYF; CDR3 DNA: TGTGCCAGTACCCCCGGAGGGCGGGTAGCAGATACGCAGTATTTT
V gene: TRBV7-2; J gene: TRBJ1-3; clone size: NA; D gene: NA; CDR3 protein: CASSKTLGSSGNTIYF; CDR3 DNA: TGTGCCAGCAGCAAGACATTAGGGAGCTCTGGAAACACCATATATTTT
V gene: TRBV5-4; J gene: TRBJ2-5; clone size: once; D gene: NA; CDR3 protein: CASSLEGGEETQYF; CDR3 DNA: TGTGCCAGCAGCTTGGAAGGAGGAGAAGAGACCCAGTACTTC
V gene: TRBV5-1; J gene: TRBJ2-6; clone size: NA; D gene: NA; CDR3 protein: CASSLKRGAGANVLTF; CDR3 DNA: TGCGCCAGCAGCTTGAAGAGGGGGGCTGGGGCCAACGTCCTGACTTTC
V gene: TRBV19; J gene: TRBJ2-7; clone size: NA; D gene: TRBD1; CDR3 protein: CASSRGQGPYEQYF; CDR3 DNA: TGTGCCAGTAGCCGCGGACAGGGACCCTACGAGCAGTACTTC
V gene: TRBV5-1; J gene: TRBJ1-1; clone size: once; D gene: NA; CDR3 protein: CASSLKGDTEAFF; CDR3 DNA: TGCGCCAGCAGCCTTAAAGGGGACACTGAAGCTTTCTTT
V gene: TRBV19; J gene: TRBJ1-5; clone size: NA; D gene: NA; CDR3 protein: CASSPLSGGNQPQHF; CDR3 DNA: TGTGCCAGTAGCCCCCTCAGTGGGGGGAATCAGCCCCAGCATTTT
V gene: TRBV19; J gene: TRBJ1-6; clone size: NA; D gene: NA; CDR3 protein: CASSMRGPAYNSPLHF; CDR3 DNA: TGTGCCAGTAGTATGAGAGGGCCCGCCTATAATTCACCCCTCCACTTT
V gene: TRBV15; J gene: TRBJ2-7; clone size: medium-sized; D gene: NA; CDR3 protein: CATTPRGGSYEQYF; CDR3 DNA: TGTGCCACAACCCCACGCGGTGGCTCCTACGAGCAGTACTTC
V gene: TRBV18; J gene: TRBJ1-3; clone size: once; D gene: NA; CDR3 protein: CASSSAHPDSGNTIYF; CDR3 DNA: TGTGCCAGCTCATCCGCCCATCCAGACTCTGGAAACACCATATATTTT
V gene: TRBV5-6; J gene: TRBJ2-7; clone size: NA; D gene: NA; CDR3 protein: CASSFGGEQYF; CDR3 DNA: TGTGCCAGCAGTTTCGGGGGCGAGCAGTACTTC
V gene: TRBV5-1; J gene: TRBJ2-5; clone size: NA; D gene: NA; CDR3 protein: CASGPSETQYF; CDR3 DNA: TGCGCCAGCGGCCCGAGTGAGACCCAGTACTTC
V gene: TRBV21-1; J gene: TRBJ2-6; clone size: NA; D gene: NA; CDR3 protein: CASSRDRDYCSGANVLTF; CDR3 DNA: TGTGCCAGCAGCCGAGACAGGGACTACTGCTCTGGGGCCAACGTCCTGACTTTC
V gene: TRBV7-8; J gene: TRBJ2-2; clone size: NA; D gene: TRBD1; CDR3 protein: CASSLLQGVTGELFF; CDR3 DNA: TGTGCCAGCAGCTTATTGCAGGGGGTAACCGGGGAGCTGTTTTTT
V gene: TRBV6-1; J gene: TRBJ2-5; clone size: NA; D gene: NA; CDR3 protein: CASARGSEETQYF; CDR3 DNA: TGTGCCAGCGCGCGCGGATCGGAGGAGACCCAGTACTTC
V gene: TRBV4-2; J gene: TRBJ2-7; clone size: NA; D gene: NA; CDR3 protein: CASSGLGRSYEQYF; CDR3 DNA: TGTGCCAGCAGCGGCTTGGGGCGCTCCTACGAGCAGTACTTC
V gene: TRBV4-1; J gene: TRBJ2-7; clone size: once; D gene: TRBD1; CDR3 protein: CASSSEDRSGSYEQYF; CDR3 DNA: TGCGCCAGCAGCTCCGAGGACAGGTCAGGCTCCTACGAGCAGTACTTC
V gene: TRBV6-5; J gene: TRBJ2-7; clone size: NA; D gene: TRBD2; CDR3 protein: CASRTSVGSRQYF; CDR3 DNA: TGTGCCAGCAGGACTAGCGTCGGTAGTAGGCAGTACTTC
V gene: TRBV6-1; J gene: TRBJ2-7; clone size: few; D gene: NA; CDR3 protein: CASRGEVGYEQYF; CDR3 DNA: TGTGCCAGCAGGGGGGAGGTCGGCTACGAGCAGTACTTC
V gene: TRBV7-6; J gene: TRBJ2-1; clone size: NA; D gene: NA; CDR3 protein: CASSLAMAGFYNEQFF; CDR3 DNA: TGTGCCAGCAGCTTAGCCATGGCAGGGTTCTACAATGAGCAGTTCTTC
V gene: TRBV7-9; J gene: TRBJ1-1; clone size: NA; D gene: NA; CDR3 protein: CASSFKGNTEAFF; CDR3 DNA: TGTGCCAGCAGCTTTAAGGGGAACACTGAAGCTTTCTTT
V gene: TRBV5-1; J gene: TRBJ2-3; clone size: NA; D gene: NA; CDR3 protein: CASSLVAGADTQYF; CDR3 DNA: TGCGCCAGCAGCTTGGTAGCAGGGGCAGATACGCAGTATTTT
V gene: TRBV7-7; J gene: TRBJ1-6; clone size: few; D gene: NA; CDR3 protein: CASSPRQAGSPLHF; CDR3 DNA: TGTGCCAGCAGCCCCCGACAGGCTGGTTCACCCCTCCACTTT
V gene: TRBV6-1; J gene: TRBJ2-3; clone size: NA; D gene: NA; CDR3 protein: CASSEVNPPKADTQYF; CDR3 DNA: TGTGCCAGCAGTGAAGTTAATCCCCCCAAGGCAGATACGCAGTATTTT
V gene: TRBV6-5; J gene: TRBJ2-5; clone size: NA; D gene: NA; CDR3 protein: CASSFGGGETQYF; CDR3 DNA: TGTGCCAGCAGTTTCGGGGGCGGGGAGACCCAGTACTTC
V gene: TRBV5-5; J gene: TRBJ2-1; clone size: NA; D gene: NA; CDR3 protein: CASSLERGNEQFF; CDR3 DNA: TGTGCCAGCAGCTTGGAAAGGGGGAATGAGCAGTTCTTC
V gene: TRBV27; J gene: TRBJ1-1; clone size: NA; D gene: NA; CDR3 protein: CASTQLGKRHDTEAFF; CDR3 DNA: TGTGCCAGCACCCAACTCGGGAAGAGACACGACACTGAAGCTTTCTTT
V gene: TRBV5-1; J gene: TRBJ1-3; clone size: NA; D gene: TRBD1; CDR3 protein: CASSLEQGGRDTIYF; CDR3 DNA: TGCGCCAGCAGCTTGGAACAGGGGGGTCGGGACACCATATATTTT
V gene: TRBV7-9; J gene: TRBJ2-3; clone size: NA; D gene: NA; CDR3 protein: CASSQEGFTDTQYF; CDR3 DNA: TGTGCCAGCAGCCAAGAGGGATTCACAGATACGCAGTATTTT
V gene: TRBV27; J gene: TRBJ1-4; clone size: NA; D gene: NA; CDR3 protein: CASSLGGTNEKLFF; CDR3 DNA: TGTGCCAGCAGTTTAGGAGGAACTAATGAAAAACTGTTTTTT
V gene: TRBV2; J gene: TRBJ1-1; clone size: NA; D gene: NA; CDR3 protein: CASSGTVNTEAFF; CDR3 DNA: TGTGCCAGCAGTGGAACAGTGAACACTGAAGCTTTCTTT
V gene: TRBV11-2; J gene: TRBJ2-2; clone size: NA; D gene: NA; CDR3 protein: CASSRTRDLPGELFF; CDR3 DNA: TGTGCCAGCAGCCGGACCCGGGACCTTCCCGGGGAGCTGTTTTTT
V gene: TRBV7-2; J gene: TRBJ2-5; clone size: NA; D gene: NA; CDR3 protein: CASSLAGTSSVEYF; CDR3 DNA: TGTGCCAGCAGCTTAGCGGGGACTTCATCAGTGGAGTACTTC
V gene: TRBV10-2; J gene: TRBJ1-1; clone size: NA; D gene: NA; CDR3 protein: CASSESPAIEAFF; CDR3 DNA: TGCGCCAGCAGTGAGTCCCCGGCAATTGAAGCTTTCTTT
V gene: TRBV14; J gene: TRBJ2-6; clone size: NA; D gene: NA; CDR3 protein: CASSLPGPWGANVLTF; CDR3 DNA: TGTGCCAGCAGCCTGCCAGGCCCCTGGGGGGCCAACGTCCTGACTTTC
V gene: TRBV5-5; J gene: TRBJ2-7; clone size: NA; D gene: NA; CDR3 protein: CASSLDRKTSSYEQYF; CDR3 DNA: TGTGCCAGCAGCTTGGACCGGAAGACTAGCTCCTACGAGCAGTACTTC
V gene: TRBV29-1; J gene: TRBJ2-5; clone size: NA; D gene: NA; CDR3 protein: CSVDVETQYF; CDR3 DNA: TGCAGCGTTGACGTTGAGACCCAGTACTTC
V gene: TRBV5-1; J gene: TRBJ1-1; clone size: NA; D gene: NA; CDR3 protein: CASSLGPGANTEAFF; CDR3 DNA: TGCGCCAGCAGCTTGGGGCCCGGCGCGAACACTGAAGCTTTCTTT
V gene: TRBV18; J gene: TRBJ1-1; clone size: NA; D gene: NA; CDR3 protein: CASSPSQLNTEAFF; CDR3 DNA: TGTGCCAGCTCCCCCTCCCAATTGAACACTGAAGCTTTCTTT
V gene: TRBV7-8; J gene: TRBJ1-2; clone size: NA; D gene: TRBD1; CDR3 protein: CASSLVGQTLYGYTF; CDR3 DNA: TGTGCCAGCAGCTTAGTGGGACAGACCCTCTATGGCTACACCTTC